The 8 T cell receptor beta chains given below trace back to one sample, sequenced in a study of T-cell memory formation after mild COVID-19. Via MiXCR, TCRdb re-called the 5' RACE reads, giving one row per CDR3 protein. The sample contains 390,000 or so distinct CDR3 sequences, 16% of which appear only once. Sequencing was done on a sample of PBMCs or a T cell subset sorted from them (not recorded which). These receptors were taken from a man aged 18 to 30 who had mild COVID-19 (a few samples of this study predate the infection). Cell type and time point are not known.

A few counts support this clonotype. The chain links TRBV7-2 to TRBJ1-2, with D perhaps matching TRBD1 (6 bases). Trimming pared 1 base from V and 8 bases from J, leaving 17 bases between. The CDR3 covers 15 residues. Germline CDR1 is SGHTA and CDR2 is FQGNSA. The CDR3 DNA follows: TGTGCCAGCAGCTTAGGGCAGGGGCAGGGTGGAGGCTACACCTTC. This sequence encodes CASSLGQGQGGGYTF.

The chain uses TRBV4-3 and TRBJ2-2, with TRBD1 matching over 12 bases. The J segment lost 3 bases and the V segment lost 4 bases, leaving 6 bases of the junction unmatched. The length of the CDR3 is 17 residues. Germline loops: CDR1 LGHNA, CDR2 YSLEER. CDR3: CASSRGTGGFDTGELFF. The CDR3 DNA reads TGCGCCAGCAGCCGCGGGACAGGGGGCTTTGACACCGGGGAGCTGTTTTTT.

The V gene is TRBV6-5, the J gene TRBJ1-3; D might be TRBD1 (6 bases). The germline gives CDR1 MNHEY, CDR2 SVGAGI. This CDR3 spans 14 amino acids. Trimming shortened V by 2 bases and J by 3 bases, and 8 bases separated the two germline ends. CDR3 amino acids: CASSYGRGGNTIYF. CDR3 coding DNA: TGTGCCAGCAGTTACGGCAGGGGTGGAAACACCATATATTTT.

This clonotype was seen only a few times. The J gene is TRBJ1-1, the V gene TRBV6-6, with TRBD1 matching 8 bases. V shed 2 bases, J shed 4 bases, and the junction held 3 bases outside the gene matches. CDR3 length: 14 residues. Germline assignment: CDR1 MNHNY and CDR2 SVGAGI (reference sequence). The CDR3 sequence: CASSYGQGATEAFF. The CDR3 region has the DNA TGTGCCAGCAGTTACGGACAGGGAGCCACTGAAGCTTTCTTT.

The chain carries TRBV29-1 and TRBJ2-3; D may be TRBD2 (5 bases). CDR3 length equals 12 residues. Deletions cut 5 bases from V and 2 bases from J, with 8 bases between. CDR1 is SQVTM, CDR2 ANQGSEA, per germline. CDR3 coding DNA: TGCAGCGTTTGGGAGCTCACAGATACGCAGTATTTT. Protein product: CSVWELTDTQYF.

This chain connects TRBV6-5 to TRBJ1-2; 8 bases line up with TRBD1. Trimming at V came to 4 bases and at J to 6 bases, leaving 7 bases not matched to a gene. The CDR3 is 14 residues long. Germline CDR1 is MNHEY and CDR2 is SVGAGI. For the CDR3, the DNA is TGTGCCAGCAGTTGGACAGGGACGATAAATGGCTACACCTTC. Translation: CASSWTGTINGYTF.

At least ten counts were recorded for this clonotype. Written as DNA, the CDR3 is TGTGCCAGCAGTTTAGTTCCAGGGGGCTCTGGGGCCAACGTCCTGACTTTC. Its translation: CASSLVPGGSGANVLTF. This sequence joins TRBV12-3 or TRBV12-4 and TRBJ2-6; 7 nucleotides align to TRBD1. This CDR3 contains 17 residues. V shed 1 base and J 0 bases; nucleotides not matched to a gene: 3.

This chain connects TRBV27 to TRBJ1-4, with D maybe TRBD1 (5 bases). This CDR3 region has 14 residues. Germline V gene data show CDR1 as MNHEY and CDR2 as SMNVEV (reference sequence). Trimming left V 3 bases short and J 7 bases short, with 12 bases between. CDR3 loop: CASSFGGSGEKLFF. In DNA form, the CDR3 reads TGTGCCAGCAGTTTCGGGGGTAGCGGTGAAAAACTGTTTTTT.